This T cell receptor beta chain was found in a study of regulatory T cells in long-lasting Graves disease. Time point specified: newly diagnosed GD, antithyroid drugs for less than 3 months. TCR sequences were obtained from RNA taken from PBMCs. Worth noting for this clonotype: Antigen: not known.

Assembly of TCR beta libraries relied on iRepertoire HTBI primers together with Arm-PCR of CDR3 regions. A single record per CDR3 protein comes from TCRdb applying MiXCR to the multiplex PCR reads. Of more than 300,000 distinct CDR3 sequences in the sample, around 11% were seen once. Study-wide results and limits: Lower TCR diversity was seen in persistent Graves' patients than in newly diagnosed ones.

The same data also went into a second study, on T cells in Graves' hyperthyroidism and ophthalmopathy. That study reports: The majority of expanded thyroid clonotypes above 0.001 also appeared in blood.

The sequences come from peripheral blood mononuclear cells (PBMCs), collected at new diagnosis, from a patient treated with antithyroid drugs. The source of this sequence is a woman younger than 30 with Graves disease.

The CDR3 DNA sequence: TGTGCCAGCAGTTCACCCCTCGGGAGCTGGGGCACAGATACGCAGTATTTT. Protein product: CASSSPLGSWGTDTQYF. The chain combines TRBV12-3 or TRBV12-4 with TRBJ2-3; D is perhaps TRBD2 (6 bases). V was shortened by 4 bases and J by 1 base, with 18 bases between the two germline ends. The CDR3 runs to 17 residues.